The 7 T cell receptor beta chains reported below all come from one sample, sequenced in a study of blood T cell repertoires in COVID-19. Assay: immunoSEQ multiplex PCR; the TCRdb copy retains only in-frame clones and omits some. The table shows fewer than 250,000 clones, with approximately 90% occurring only once. Specimen: peripheral blood. These receptors originate from a man between 65 and 79 years old with acute or convalescent COVID-19.

The V gene is TRBV19, the J gene TRBJ1-1; no definite D call. The V end lost 0 bases, the J end lost 0 bases, and 8 bases lay between the germline ends. This CDR3 contains 15 residues. CDR1 LNHDA and CDR2 SQIVND come from the germline V gene (reference sequence). The CDR3 loop is CASSIDRELNTEAFF. Here the CDR3 DNA reads TGTGCCAGTAGTATAGATCGGGAGCTGAACACTGAAGCTTTCTTT.

The J gene is TRBJ1-1, the V gene TRBV6-1; D remains unclear. V was pared by 2 bases and J by 7 bases, with 11 bases between. Germline V lookup: CDR1 MNHNS, CDR2 SASEGT. There are 13 residues in the CDR3. In nucleotides, the CDR3 is TGTGCCAGCAGTGAAACTCTGAGGCATGAAGCTTTCTTT. This codes for CASSETLRHEAFF.

This sequence joins TRBV20-1 and TRBJ2-1; no definite D call. Germline V gene lookup returns CDR1 DFQATT and CDR2 SNEGSKA (reference sequence). The CDR3 has 11 amino acids. The CDR3, as DNA: TGCAGCACTACCTCCTACAATGAGCAGTTCTTC. This encodes CSTTSYNEQFF.

The V gene is TRBV6-2 or TRBV6-3, the J gene TRBJ2-1, with 11 bases fitting TRBD1. This CDR3 spans 16 amino acids. Germline assignment: CDR1 MNHEY and CDR2 SVGEGT. V was clipped by 2 bases and J by 2 bases; unmatched bases: 2. This CDR3 is CASSYGGQGAYNEQFF. The CDR3 DNA reads as TGTGCCAGCAGTTACGGGGGACAGGGGGCCTACAATGAGCAGTTCTTC.

The chain recombines TRBV3-1 (or the pseudogene TRBV3-2) with TRBJ1-2, with 7 positions matching TRBD1. The CDR3 consists of 16 residues. The V gene end was trimmed by 1 base and the J gene end by 3 bases; junction bases not matched to a gene: 8. The germline V gene has CDR1 LGHDT and CDR2 YNNKEL (reference sequence). This CDR3 reads CASSQGTGILDYGYTF. CDR3 nucleotide sequence: TGTGCCAGCAGCCAAGGGACAGGAATACTGGACTATGGCTACACCTTC.

The CDR3 region has the DNA TGTGCCAGCAGTTACTGGCCTAGCGGGAGGACCCCAGCAGAGACCCAGTACTTC. It encodes CASSYWPSGRTPAETQYF. V is TRBV6-2 or TRBV6-3 and J is TRBJ2-5; TRBD2 aligns across 11 bases. Germline-derived CDR1 and CDR2 are MNHEY and SVGEGT. The ends lost 1 base at V and 4 bases at J; junction bases unmatched: 11. The CDR3 is 18 residues long.

This chain joins TRBV10-3 and TRBJ2-3, with D unresolved. The CDR3 covers 15 residues. With 0 bases removed from V and 2 bases from J, the gap between germline ends came to 9 bases. Per germline, CDR1 ENHRY and CDR2 SYGVKD. CDR3 DNA sequence: TGTGCCATCAGTGAGTCGGTAGTGAACACAGATACGCAGTATTTT. Protein sequence: CAISESVVNTDTQYF.